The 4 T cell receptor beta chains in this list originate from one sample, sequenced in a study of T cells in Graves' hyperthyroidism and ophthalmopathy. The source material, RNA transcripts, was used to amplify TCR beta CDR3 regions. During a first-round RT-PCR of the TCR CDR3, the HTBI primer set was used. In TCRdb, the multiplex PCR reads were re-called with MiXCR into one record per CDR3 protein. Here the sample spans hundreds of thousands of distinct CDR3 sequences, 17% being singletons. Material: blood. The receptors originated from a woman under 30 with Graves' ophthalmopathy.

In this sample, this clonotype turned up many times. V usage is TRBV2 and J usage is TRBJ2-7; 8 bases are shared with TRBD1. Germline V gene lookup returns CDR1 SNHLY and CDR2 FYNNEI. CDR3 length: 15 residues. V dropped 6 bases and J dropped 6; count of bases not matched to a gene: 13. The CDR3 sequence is CASRKGTGPYIEQYF. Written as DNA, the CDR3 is TGTGCCAGCAGGAAAGGGACAGGCCCTTACATCGAGCAGTACTTC.

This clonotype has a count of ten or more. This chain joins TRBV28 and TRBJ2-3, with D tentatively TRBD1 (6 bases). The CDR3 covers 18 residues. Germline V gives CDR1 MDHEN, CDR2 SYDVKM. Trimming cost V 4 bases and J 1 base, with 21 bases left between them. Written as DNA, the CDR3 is TGTGCCAGCAGTTGGCCCCGGGACACGCGGAAGGGCACAGATACGCAGTATTTT. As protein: CASSWPRDTRKGTDTQYF.

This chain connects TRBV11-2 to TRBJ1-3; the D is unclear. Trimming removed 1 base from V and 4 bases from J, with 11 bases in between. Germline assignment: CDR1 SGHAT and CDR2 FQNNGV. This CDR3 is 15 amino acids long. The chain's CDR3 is CASSLVAGSGNTIYF. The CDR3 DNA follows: TGTGCCAGCAGCTTAGTCGCGGGATCGGGAAACACCATATATTTT.

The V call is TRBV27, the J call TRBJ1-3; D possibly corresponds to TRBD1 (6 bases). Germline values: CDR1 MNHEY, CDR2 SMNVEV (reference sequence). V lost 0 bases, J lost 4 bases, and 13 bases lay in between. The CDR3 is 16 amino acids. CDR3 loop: CASSLSKGGMGNTIYF. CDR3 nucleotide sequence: TGTGCCAGCAGTTTATCGAAGGGGGGTATGGGAAACACCATATATTTT.